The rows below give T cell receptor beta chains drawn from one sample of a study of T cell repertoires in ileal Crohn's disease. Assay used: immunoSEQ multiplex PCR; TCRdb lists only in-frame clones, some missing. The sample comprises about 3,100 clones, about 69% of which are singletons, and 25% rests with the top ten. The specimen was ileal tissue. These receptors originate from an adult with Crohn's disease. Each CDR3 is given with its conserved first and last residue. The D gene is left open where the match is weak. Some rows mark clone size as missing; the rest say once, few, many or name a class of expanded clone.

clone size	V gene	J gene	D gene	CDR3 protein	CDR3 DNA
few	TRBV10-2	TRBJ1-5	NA	CASSGVGPEPQHF	TGCGCCAGCAGTGGAGTTGGGCCAGAGCCCCAGCATTTT
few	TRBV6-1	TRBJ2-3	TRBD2	CASSGLAGADTQYF	TGTGCCAGCAGTGGACTAGCGGGAGCAGATACGCAGTATTTT
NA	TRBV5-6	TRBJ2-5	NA	CASHGNGQETQYF	TGTGCCAGCCATGGGAACGGACAAGAGACCCAGTACTTC
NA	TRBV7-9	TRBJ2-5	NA	CASSLTGREETQYF	TGTGCCAGCAGCTTGACGGGCAGGGAAGAGACCCAGTACTTC
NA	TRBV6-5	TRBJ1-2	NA	CASSYEPAYGYTF	TGTGCCAGCAGTTACGAGCCAGCCTATGGCTACACCTTC
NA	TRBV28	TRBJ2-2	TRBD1	CASPPGQGAPTNTGELFF	TGTGCCAGCCCACCGGGACAGGGAGCCCCGACGAACACCGGGGAGCTGTTTTTT
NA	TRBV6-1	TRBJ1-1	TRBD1	CASSQGTGLEAFF	TGTGCCAGCAGTCAAGGGACAGGACTGGAAGCTTTCTTT
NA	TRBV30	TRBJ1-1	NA	CAQEGGGTEAFF	TGTGCTCAAGAAGGAGGTGGCACTGAAGCTTTCTTT
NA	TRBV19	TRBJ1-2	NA	CASIGWGSGREYGYTF	TGTGCCAGTATCGGATGGGGTTCGGGCAGGGAATATGGCTACACCTTC
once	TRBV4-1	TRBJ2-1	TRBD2	CASSQVEAGGYNEQFF	TGCGCCAGCAGCCAAGTGGAAGCGGGAGGGTACAATGAGCAGTTCTTC
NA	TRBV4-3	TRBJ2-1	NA	CASSQDNEQFF	TGCGCCAGCAGCCAAGACAATGAGCAGTTCTTC
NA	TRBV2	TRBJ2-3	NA	CASRSGFFTDTQYF	TGTGCCAGCAGGTCTGGGTTCTTCACAGATACGCAGTATTTT
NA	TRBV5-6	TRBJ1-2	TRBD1	CASSPLDRDSYGYTF	TGTGCCAGCAGCCCACTCGACAGGGATAGCTATGGCTACACCTTC
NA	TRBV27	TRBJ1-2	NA	CASSLSGPRYGYTF	TGTGCCAGCAGTTTGTCCGGGCCTCGCTATGGCTACACCTTC
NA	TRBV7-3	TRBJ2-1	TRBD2	CASSLRGTSGDEQFF	TGTGCCAGCAGCCTCCGAGGGACTAGCGGTGATGAGCAGTTCTTC
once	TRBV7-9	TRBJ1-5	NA	CASSLGGDGQPQHF	TGTGCCAGCAGCTTAGGGGGTGACGGTCAGCCCCAGCATTTT
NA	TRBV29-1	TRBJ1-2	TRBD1	CSVAGQGAAVYGYTF	TGCAGCGTCGCCGGACAGGGGGCCGCAGTTTATGGCTACACCTTC
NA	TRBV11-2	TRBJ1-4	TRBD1	CASSLGDSLNEKLFF	TGTGCCAGCAGCTTAGGGGACAGCCTGAATGAAAAACTGTTTTTT
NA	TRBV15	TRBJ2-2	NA	CATRFSTNTGELFF	TGTGCCACCAGGTTTAGCACGAACACCGGGGAGCTGTTTTTT
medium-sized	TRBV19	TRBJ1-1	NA	CASSIIGMEGTEAFF	TGTGCCAGTAGTATAATCGGGATGGAGGGGACTGAAGCTTTCTTT
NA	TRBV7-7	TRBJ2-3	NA	CASSLGPPGDTQYF	TGTGCCAGCAGCTTGGGACCCCCGGGAGATACGCAGTATTTT
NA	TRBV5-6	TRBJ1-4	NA	CASSLGSNEKLFF	TGTGCCAGCAGCTTAGGCAGTAATGAAAAACTGTTTTTT
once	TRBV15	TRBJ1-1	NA	CATSRDVRDPEAFF	TGTGCCACCAGCAGAGATGTGCGGGATCCTGAAGCTTTCTTT
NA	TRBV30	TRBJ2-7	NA	CAWNPGSGSYEQYF	TGTGCCTGGAATCCCGGGAGTGGCTCCTACGAGCAGTACTTC
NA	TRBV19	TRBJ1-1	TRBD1	CASSIFGTGGVGAFF	TGTGCCAGTAGTATCTTTGGGACAGGGGGCGTCGGGGCTTTCTTT
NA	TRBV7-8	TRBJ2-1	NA	CASSLIENEQFF	TGTGCCAGCAGCCTAATAGAAAATGAGCAGTTCTTC
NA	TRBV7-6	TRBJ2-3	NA	CASSPQPLGTDTQYF	TGTGCCAGCAGCCCTCAACCACTAGGCACAGATACGCAGTATTTT
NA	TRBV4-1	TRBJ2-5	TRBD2	CASSQRPAGEETQYF	TGCGCCAGCAGCCAAAGACCAGCGGGAGAAGAGACCCAGTACTTC
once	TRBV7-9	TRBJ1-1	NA	CASSSSTEAFF	TGTGCCAGCAGTTCCTCCACTGAAGCTTTCTTT
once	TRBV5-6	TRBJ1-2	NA	CASRLSIGDFYGYTF	TGTGCCAGCAGACTGAGCATTGGGGATTTCTATGGCTACACCTTC
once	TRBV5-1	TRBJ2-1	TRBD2	CASSLGTAGGSLGYNEQFF	TGCGCCAGCAGCTTGGGAACAGCGGGAGGGTCTCTCGGGTACAATGAGCAGTTCTTC
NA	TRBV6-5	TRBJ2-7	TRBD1	CASSTTGSYEQYF	TGTGCCAGCAGTACGACAGGGTCCTACGAGCAGTACTTC
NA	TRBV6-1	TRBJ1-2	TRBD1	CASSGRQGARTNYGYTF	TGTGCCAGCAGTGGACGACAGGGGGCGCGAACTAACTATGGCTACACCTTC
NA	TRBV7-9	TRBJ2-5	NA	CASSLVGRSETQYF	TGTGCCAGCAGCTTGGTGGGTAGATCAGAGACCCAGTACTTC